The 28 T cell receptor beta chains below all came from one sample that was sequenced in a study of cytomegalovirus exposure and HLA in healthy donors. Vbeta (60) and Jbeta (13) primers were used in the PCR. Sequencing used immunoSEQ multiplex PCR; TCRdb keeps in-frame clones, though not all of them. The top ten hold 3.3% of the sample, which has under 150,000 clones, 80% seen once. The specimen was PBMCs. The receptor source for this set is a male donor in good health and CMV-seronegative.

As regards this clone: A read error may account for a junction end that differs from germline. The chain couples TRBV9 to TRBJ2-1, with a weak D call TRBD1 (6 bases). The germline V gene has CDR1 SGDLS and CDR2 YYNGEE. The CDR3 totals 17 residues. The DNA for the CDR3 is TGTACCAGCAGCGTAAATCTTCGGACAGCGTCCTACAATGAGCAGTTCTTC. It yields the protein CTSSVNLRTASYNEQFF.

V and J are TRBV6-6 and TRBJ2-1; 8 bases map to TRBD2. In germline, CDR1 is MNHNY, CDR2 SVGAGI (reference sequence). The CDR3 is 14 amino acids. J gave up 4 bases and V 7 bases, and 6 bases lay outside the gene matches. The CDR3 reads CASISSGPYNEQFF. CDR3 nucleotide sequence: TGTGCCAGCATATCTAGCGGGCCATACAATGAGCAGTTCTTC.

The V gene is TRBV5-6, the J gene TRBJ1-2; D uncertain. Looked up from germline, CDR1 is SGHDT and CDR2 is YYEEEE. The V and J ends lost 2 bases and 6 bases respectively, with 5 bases between them. This CDR3 is built from 11 residues. Here the CDR3 DNA reads TGTGCCAGCAGCTTTGGAGATGGCTACACCTTC. Translating it yields CASSFGDGYTF. Looking up the rest from reference TRBV5-6 and TRBJ1-2 gives the full variable domain: DAGVTQSPTHLIKTRGQQVTLRCSPKSGHDTVSWYQQALGQGPQFIFQYYEEEERQRGNFPDRFSGHQFPNYSSELNVNALLLGDSALYLCASSFGDGYTFGSGTRLTVV.

Written as DNA, the CDR3 is TGTGCCAGCAGCCCAGGGGGCCCTAAGAATGAAAAACTGTTTTTT. It is translated as CASSPGGPKNEKLFF. The chain carries TRBV5-4 and TRBJ1-4; 8 bases align to TRBD1. Germline V CDR1 and CDR2: SGHNT, YYREEE (reference sequence). The CDR3 consists of 15 residues. J gave up 5 bases and V 4 bases, and 7 bases lay outside the gene matches.

The CDR3 sequence: CAWSDARDSLFNQPQHF. The CDR3 nucleotides read TGTGCCTGGAGTGACGCCCGGGACAGCTTGTTCAATCAGCCCCAGCATTTT. This chain uses TRBV30 with TRBJ1-5, with TRBD1 identical over 7 bases. The ends lost 1 base at V and 3 bases at J; junction bases unmatched: 12. CDR1 and CDR2 from the germline V gene are GTSNPN and SVGIG (reference sequence). The CDR3 consists of 17 residues.

This clone was found once. This chain connects TRBV5-3 to TRBJ2-5; 7 positions match TRBD1. TRBV5-3 is treated as an ORF (open reading frame) with a function not yet certain. V shed 0 bases, J shed 3 bases, and the junction held 5 bases outside the gene matches. CDR3 length: 15 amino acids. The CDR3 sequence is CARSLATGVKETQYF. Written as DNA, the CDR3 is TGTGCCAGAAGCTTGGCAACAGGGGTTAAAGAGACCCAGTACTTC.

The genes are TRBV14 and TRBJ1-1, with D maybe TRBD1 (6 bases). The CDR3 consists of 15 residues. Trimming removed 4 bases from V and 7 bases from J, with 19 bases in between. CDR1 and CDR2 from the germline V gene are SGHDN and FVKESK. CDR3 amino acids: CASSPNTGTSGEAFF. The CDR3 nucleotides read TGTGCCAGCAGCCCTAATACAGGGACTAGTGGTGAAGCTTTCTTT.

This clone has only a few counts. One end of the junction fails to match germline, which may point to a read error. J is TRBJ1-4 and V is TRBV5-4; TRBD1 agrees at 11 bases. CDR3 length: 16 amino acids. Germline V gene sequence: CDR1 SGHNT, CDR2 YYREEE (reference sequence). The CDR3, as DNA: TGCGCCAGCAGCCACGGACAGGGGGCCGGTAATGAAAAACTGTTTTTT. Translated: CASSHGQGAGNEKLFF.

The genes are TRBV7-3 and TRBJ1-6, with a tentative D call TRBD1 (5 bases). Germline assignment: CDR1 SGHTA and CDR2 FQGTGA. This CDR3 has 12 amino acids. Between the trimmed V and J ends, which lost 5 bases and 7 bases, there was a span of 6 bases. CDR3 protein: CASSTGNSPLHF. Written as DNA, the CDR3 is TGTGCCAGCAGCACAGGCAATTCACCCCTCCACTTT.

The chain links TRBV6-1 to TRBJ1-6; 9 bases are a match to TRBD1. The CDR3 spans 17 residues. Per germline, CDR1 MNHNS and CDR2 SASEGT. The J segment lost 3 bases and the V segment lost 1 base, leaving 4 bases of the junction unmatched. This chain's CDR3 is CASSEGGTGSYNSPLHF. CDR3 DNA sequence: TGTGCCAGCAGTGAAGGAGGGACAGGGAGCTATAATTCACCCCTCCACTTT.

The CDR3 region is CASSLVIGGADTQYF. The CDR3 DNA is TGTGCCAGCAGCTTGGTAATCGGGGGGGCAGATACGCAGTATTTT. V usage is TRBV5-6 and J usage is TRBJ2-3, with TRBD2 matching over 8 bases. Germline loops: CDR1 SGHDT, CDR2 YYEEEE. This CDR3 is built from 15 residues. Trimming at V came to 0 bases and at J to 4 bases, leaving 4 bases not matched to a gene.

The chain has TRBV29-1 and TRBJ2-1; 8 bases match TRBD1. Losses at the gene ends were 7 bases for V and 8 bases for J; bases not matched to a gene: 7. CDR1 SQVTM and CDR2 ANQGSEA come from the germline V gene. CDR3 size: 12 residues. Here the CDR3 DNA reads TGCAGCGCCGGACAGGGTGGGGATGAGCAGTTCTTC. Translated: CSAGQGGDEQFF.

This clone came up a few times. This chain joins TRBV21-1 and TRBJ2-5; TRBD2 is taken as the D call from the table, unchecked against the DNA. TRBV21-1 is designated a pseudogene. The CDR3 consists of 16 residues. The CDR3 sequence is CASSKWERGYQETQYF. CDR3 DNA: TGTGCCAGCAGCAAATGGGAGCGGGGGTACCAAGAGACCCAGTACTTC.

The rearrangement uses TRBV10-3 and TRBJ2-5; the D gene is possibly TRBD2 (6 bases). This CDR3 contains 14 residues. Trimming pared 3 bases from V and 3 bases from J, leaving 11 bases between. The V gene's germline CDR1 is ENHRY and CDR2 SYGVKD. DNA of the CDR3: TGTGCCATCAGTGACTTTTCGGGAGAAGAGACCCAGTACTTC. Its translation is CAISDFSGEETQYF.

The V and J genes are TRBV6-5 and TRBJ1-5; D call uncertain. This CDR3 spans 14 amino acids. Germline V gene lookup returns CDR1 MNHEY and CDR2 SVGAGI. V lost 5 bases and J lost 9, with 17 bases in between. CDR3 amino acids: CASSPGGPLWPQHF. The CDR3 DNA is TGTGCCAGCAGTCCGGGTGGCCCTTTATGGCCCCAGCATTTT.

A single count supports this clone. V is TRBV19 and J is TRBJ2-4; 8 bases are shared with TRBD2. The germline V gene encodes CDR1 LNHDA and CDR2 SQIVND (reference sequence). V gave up 5 bases and J gave up 7 bases; unmatched junction bases: 13. This CDR3 is built from 16 residues. CDR3 in DNA: TGTGCCAGTAGTTCCGTATCCAGCGGGGGATATAACATTCAGTACTTC. Encoded protein: CASSSVSSGGYNIQYF.

This clone was seen a handful of times. This sequence joins TRBV5-1 and TRBJ2-5; D perhaps matches TRBD2 (6 bases). This CDR3 is built from 15 residues. Per germline, CDR1 SGHRS and CDR2 YFSETQ. Trimming shortened V by 0 bases and J by 5 bases, and 14 bases separated the two germline ends. As DNA, the CDR3 is TGCGCCAGCAGCTTGGGGGGGGACCACGGGGAGACCCAGTACTTC. It specifies CASSLGGDHGETQYF.

The chain couples TRBV4-2 to TRBJ2-5; 12 nucleotides line up with TRBD2. CDR1 and CDR2 (germline): LGHNA, YNFKEQ. The CDR3 sequence is 16 residues long. V shed 4 bases, J shed 5 bases, and the junction held 8 bases outside the gene matches. CDR3 DNA: TGTGCCAGCAGCCCGCTAGCGGGGGGGCCTTCCGAGACCCAGTACTTC. Translated: CASSPLAGGPSETQYF.

The V and J genes are TRBV2 and TRBJ1-1; the D gene is possibly TRBD1 (5 bases). The germline V gene encodes CDR1 SNHLY and CDR2 FYNNEI. This CDR3 is 14 amino acids long. V was clipped by 8 bases and J by 1 base, with 14 bases between them. For the CDR3, the DNA is TGTGCCAGCGCCTTTAGGCAGGGGAACACTGAAGCTTTCTTT. Protein product: CASAFRQGNTEAFF.

CDR3 loop: CASSFTRTSGGAREQFF. CDR3 in DNA: TGTGCCAGCAGCTTCACCAGGACTAGCGGGGGGGCACGTGAGCAGTTCTTC. This rearrangement joins TRBV11-2 to TRBJ2-1, with TRBD2 matching over 15 bases. The germline gives CDR1 SGHAT, CDR2 FQNNGV. V lost 3 bases and J lost 9; bases outside the gene matches: 9. The length of the CDR3 is 17 residues.

The V gene is TRBV6-1, the J gene TRBJ1-4; possible D gene TRBD1, 5 bases. Germline V CDR1 and CDR2: MNHNS, SASEGT. Trimming stripped 7 bases from V and 12 bases from J, with 12 bases between. The CDR3 is made up of 11 amino acids. This chain's CDR3 is CASTEARELFF. CDR3 DNA sequence: TGTGCCAGCACCGAAGCCAGGGAACTGTTTTTT.

The CDR3 nucleotides are TGTGCCAGCAGTCATGAGCCCTTCTACCGAAACACCATATATTTT. Residues: CASSHEPFYRNTIYF. The chain joins TRBV14 to TRBJ1-3; D uncertain. The CDR3 consists of 15 residues. Germline V gene data show CDR1 as SGHDN and CDR2 as FVKESK. V lost 6 bases and J lost 5, with 17 bases in between.

The chain uses TRBV7-3 and TRBJ2-3, with 9 bases fitting TRBD1. Germline trimming cut 5 bases from V and 5 bases from J; bases unmatched to any gene: 8. Germline CDR1 SGHTA, CDR2 FQGTGA. This CDR3 is built from 15 residues. The CDR3 DNA is TGTGCCAGCAGCATGACAGGGGGAAATGTAGATACGCAGTATTTT. Translating gives CASSMTGGNVDTQYF.

The genes are TRBV4-3 and TRBJ2-3; D is ambiguous. Germline V CDR1 and CDR2: LGHNA, YSLEER. V lost 1 base and J lost 2, with 10 bases in between. CDR3 length: 15 residues. As DNA, the CDR3 is TGCGCCAGCAGCCAAGTATCCCCTTTCACAGATACGCAGTATTTT. Encoded protein: CASSQVSPFTDTQYF.

This chain connects TRBV25-1 to TRBJ1-4; unclear D gene. CDR1 and CDR2 (germline): MGHDK, SYGVNS. This CDR3 has 14 amino acids. Deletions cut 2 bases from V and 4 bases from J, with 8 bases between. CDR3 sequence (DNA): TGTGCCAGCAGTGAACAGGAAAGTAATGAAAAACTGTTTTTT. It specifies CASSEQESNEKLFF.

The chain links TRBV27 to TRBJ2-4; no firm D call. With 6 bases removed from V and 0 bases from J, the gap between germline ends came to 9 bases. The CDR3 spans 14 residues. Germline CDR1 is MNHEY and CDR2 is SMNVEV (reference sequence). CDR3 DNA: TGTGCCAGCAGACTGACTGGAGCCAAAAACATTCAGTACTTC. Translated: CASRLTGAKNIQYF.

This chain links TRBV9 with TRBJ1-6; D is unclear. Trimming pared 0 bases from V and 8 bases from J, leaving 6 bases between. CDR3 length equals 13 residues. Germline assignment: CDR1 SGDLS and CDR2 YYNGEE. DNA of the CDR3: TGTGCCAGCAGCGTAGGCGTCGATTCACCCCTCCACTTT. Its protein is CASSVGVDSPLHF. Filled out from reference TRBV9 and TRBJ1-6, the complete variable domain reads DSGVTQTPKHLITATGQRVTLRCSPRSGDLSVYWYQQSLDQGLQFLIQYYNGEERAKGNILERFSAQQFPDLHSELNLSSLELGDSALYFCASSVGVDSPLHFGNGTRLTVT.

Concerning this clone: Compared with germline, one end of the junction differs, possibly owing to a read error. The CDR3 is CVSSVAGAGDEQFF. Here the CDR3 DNA reads TGTGTCAGCAGCGTTGCGGGAGCAGGGGATGAGCAGTTCTTC. V and J are TRBV9 and TRBJ2-1, with D possibly TRBD2 on 7 matching bases. The CDR3 runs to 14 residues. Germline lookup yields CDR1 SGDLS and CDR2 YYNGEE.